This paragraph covers one T cell receptor (beta chain) sequence. Its cognate antigen is unknown. The data derive from a study of cytomegalovirus exposure and HLA in healthy donors. The primer mix had 60 Vbeta and 13 Jbeta primers. This table comes from immunoSEQ multiplex PCR, and its TCRdb copy is limited to in-frame clones, with some not included. This table has under 140,000 clones, roughly 84% appearing once. General study points: The Asian-associated ancestry cluster reportedly had fewer N-insertions than the approximately 700-donor mean in a later analysis. Most TCR sequences showed up rarely, but some public TCRs showed up in many donors. In most subjects, TCR beta sequences reportedly gave accurate predictions of HLA-A and HLA-B alleles.

The source material was PBMCs. This clonotype was obtained from a man aged 25-45 years in good health and CMV-seropositive.

As DNA, the CDR3 is TGTGCCAGCAGCTTGAGGGCGGGGAATGAGCAGTTCTTC. Protein product: CASSLRAGNEQFF. The V and J genes are TRBV11-3 and TRBJ2-1; D might be TRBD2 (6 bases). The CDR3 is made up of 13 amino acids. The germline V gene has CDR1 SGHNT and CDR2 YENEEA. V was pared by 3 bases and J by 7 bases, with 10 bases between.